This record looks at one T cell receptor (beta chain) sequence and its context. Treatment in this sample: roughly 20 received Ad26.COV2.S at low or high dose, single or two shots; 5 received placebo; per-sample allocation not given. Specimen acquisition occurred on day 63 following the initial vaccine or placebo injection. Libraries were prepared by immunoSEQ multiplex PCR; TCRdb keeps only in-frame clonotypes and omits some of them. The repertoire holds more than 350,000 clones, 90% seen once, with roughly an eighth in the top ten. The V and J ends lost 5 bases and 7 bases, in that order; junction bases with no gene match: 5. The CDR3 extends over 14 amino acids. The germline CDR1 and CDR2 sequences are SGHVS and FQNEAQ. The data are from a study of Ad26.COV2.S vaccination and SARS-CoV-2 variants. Study-wide background: Intramuscular Ad26.COV2.S at 5x10^10 or 1x10^11 viral particles.

This receptor was identified in a person between 18 and 65 years old who received the Ad26.COV2.S COVID-19 vaccine or a placebo. V usage is TRBV7-8 and J usage is TRBJ2-7; 13 positions match TRBD2. The source was peripheral blood, collected in a trial of Ad26.COV2.S vaccine versus placebo. CDR3 DNA: TGTGCCAGCAGCCCACGGGGACTAGCGGGGGAGCAGTACTTC. Protein product: CASSPRGLAGEQYF.